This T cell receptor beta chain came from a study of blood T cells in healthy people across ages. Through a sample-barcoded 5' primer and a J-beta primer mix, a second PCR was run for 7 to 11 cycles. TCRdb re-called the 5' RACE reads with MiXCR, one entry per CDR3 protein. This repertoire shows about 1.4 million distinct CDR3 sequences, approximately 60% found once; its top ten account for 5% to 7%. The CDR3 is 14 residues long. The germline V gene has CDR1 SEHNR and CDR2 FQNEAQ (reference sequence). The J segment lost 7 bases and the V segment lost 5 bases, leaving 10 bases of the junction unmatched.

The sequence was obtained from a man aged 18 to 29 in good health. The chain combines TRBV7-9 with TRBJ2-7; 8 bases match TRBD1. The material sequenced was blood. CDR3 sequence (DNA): TGTGCCAGCAGCGGAGACAGGGGTGAGGGGGAGCAGTACTTC. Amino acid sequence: CASSGDRGEGEQYF. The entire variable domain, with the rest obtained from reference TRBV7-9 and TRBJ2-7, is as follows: DTGVSQNPRHKITKRGQNVTFRCDPISEHNRLYWYRQTLGQGPEFLTYFQNEAQLEKSRLLSDRFSAERPKGSFSTLEIQRTEQGDSAMYLCASSGDRGEGEQYFGPGTRLTVT.